These 2 T cell receptor beta chains share one sample of origin, sequenced in a study of blood T cell repertoires in COVID-19. Clones were read by immunoSEQ multiplex PCR, and TCRdb kept only the in-frame ones, dropping some. The data hold a few hundred thousand clones, with 86% observed a single time. The material sequenced was peripheral blood. These receptors all stem from a woman under 40 with active or convalescent COVID-19.

The chain carries TRBV6-5 and TRBJ1-5; the D is unclear. V was pared by 7 bases and J by 0 bases, with 13 bases between. Germline V gene data show CDR1 as MNHEY and CDR2 as SVGAGI. This CDR3 is built from 15 residues. The CDR3 region has the DNA TGTGCCAGCATATTTACAGTCCCTAGCAATCAGCCCCAGCATTTT. Encoded protein: CASIFTVPSNQPQHF.

The chain has TRBV29-1 and TRBJ2-1; TRBD1 matches at 10 bases. The germline V gene encodes CDR1 SQVTM and CDR2 ANQGSEA. The CDR3 consists of 17 residues. CDR3: CSVTMSWTGGTYNEQFF. The CDR3 DNA is TGCAGTGTGACAATGAGCTGGACAGGGGGGACCTACAATGAGCAGTTCTTC.